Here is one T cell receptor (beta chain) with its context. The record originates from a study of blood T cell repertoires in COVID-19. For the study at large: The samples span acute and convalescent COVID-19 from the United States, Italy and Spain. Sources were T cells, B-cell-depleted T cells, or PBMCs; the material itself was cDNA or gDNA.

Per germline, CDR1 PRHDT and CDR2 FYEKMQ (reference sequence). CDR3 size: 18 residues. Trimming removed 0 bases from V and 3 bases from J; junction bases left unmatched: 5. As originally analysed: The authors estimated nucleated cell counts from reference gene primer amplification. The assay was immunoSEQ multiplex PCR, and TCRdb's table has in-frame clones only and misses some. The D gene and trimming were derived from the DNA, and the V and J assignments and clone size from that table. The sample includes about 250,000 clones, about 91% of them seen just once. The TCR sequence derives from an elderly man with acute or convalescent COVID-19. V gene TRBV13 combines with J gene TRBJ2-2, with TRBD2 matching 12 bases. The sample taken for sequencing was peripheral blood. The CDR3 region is CASSLGTSGSKYTGELFF. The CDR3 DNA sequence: TGTGCCAGCAGCTTAGGGACTAGCGGGAGCAAGTACACCGGGGAGCTGTTTTTT. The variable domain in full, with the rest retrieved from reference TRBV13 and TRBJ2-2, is AAGVIQSPRHLIKEKRETATLKCYPIPRHDTVYWYQQGPGQDPQFLISFYEKMQSDKGSIPDRFSAQQFSDYHSELNMSSLELGDSALYFCASSLGTSGSKYTGELFFGEGSRLTVL.